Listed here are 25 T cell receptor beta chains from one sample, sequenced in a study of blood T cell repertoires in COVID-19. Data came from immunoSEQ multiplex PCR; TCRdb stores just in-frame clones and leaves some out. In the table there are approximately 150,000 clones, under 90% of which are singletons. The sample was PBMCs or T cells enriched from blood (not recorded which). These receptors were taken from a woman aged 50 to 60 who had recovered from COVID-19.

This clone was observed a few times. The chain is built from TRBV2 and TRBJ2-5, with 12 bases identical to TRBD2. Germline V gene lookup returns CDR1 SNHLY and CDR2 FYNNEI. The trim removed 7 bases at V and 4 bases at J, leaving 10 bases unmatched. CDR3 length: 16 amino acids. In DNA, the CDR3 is TGTGCCAGCACTATCGGACTAGCGGGGCCGTCAGAGACCCAGTACTTC. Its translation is CASTIGLAGPSETQYF.

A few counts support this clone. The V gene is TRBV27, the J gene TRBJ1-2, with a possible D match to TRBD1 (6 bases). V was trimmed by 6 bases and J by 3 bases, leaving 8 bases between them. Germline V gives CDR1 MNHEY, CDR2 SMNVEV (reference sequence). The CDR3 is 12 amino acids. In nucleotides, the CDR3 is TGTGCCAGCAGCCCAGGGGACTATGGCTACACCTTC. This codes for CASSPGDYGYTF.

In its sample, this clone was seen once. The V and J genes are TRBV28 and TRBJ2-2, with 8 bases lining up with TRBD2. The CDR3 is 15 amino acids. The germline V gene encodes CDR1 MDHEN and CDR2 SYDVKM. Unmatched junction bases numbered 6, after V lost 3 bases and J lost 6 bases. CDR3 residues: CASSFSRAGAGELFF. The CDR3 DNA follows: TGTGCCAGCAGTTTTAGTCGAGCGGGAGCCGGGGAGCTGTTTTTT. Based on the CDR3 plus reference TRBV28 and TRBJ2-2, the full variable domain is DVKVTQSSRYLVKRTGEKVFLECVQDMDHENMFWYRQDPGLGLRLIYFSYDVKMKEKGDIPEGYSVSREKKERFSLILESASTNQTSMYLCASSFSRAGAGELFFGEGSRLTVL.

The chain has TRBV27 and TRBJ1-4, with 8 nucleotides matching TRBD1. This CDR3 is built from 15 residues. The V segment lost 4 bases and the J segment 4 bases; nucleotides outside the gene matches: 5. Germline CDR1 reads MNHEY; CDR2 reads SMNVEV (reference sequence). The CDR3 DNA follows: TGTGCCAGCAGTTCCCCAGGGGGCGGTAATGAAAAACTGTTTTTT. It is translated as CASSSPGGGNEKLFF.

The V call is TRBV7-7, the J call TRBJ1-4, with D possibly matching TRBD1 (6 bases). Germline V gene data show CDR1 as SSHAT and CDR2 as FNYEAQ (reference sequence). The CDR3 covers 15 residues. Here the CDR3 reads CASSPGVATNEKLFF. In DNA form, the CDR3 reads TGTGCTAGCTCGCCAGGGGTTGCAACTAATGAAAAACTGTTTTTT.

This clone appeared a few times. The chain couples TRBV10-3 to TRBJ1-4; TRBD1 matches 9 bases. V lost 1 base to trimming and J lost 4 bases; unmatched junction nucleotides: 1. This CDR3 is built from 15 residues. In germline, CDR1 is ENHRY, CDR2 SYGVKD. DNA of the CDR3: TGTGCCATCAGTGAGTGGGGACAGGGTAATGAAAAACTGTTTTTT. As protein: CAISEWGQGNEKLFF.

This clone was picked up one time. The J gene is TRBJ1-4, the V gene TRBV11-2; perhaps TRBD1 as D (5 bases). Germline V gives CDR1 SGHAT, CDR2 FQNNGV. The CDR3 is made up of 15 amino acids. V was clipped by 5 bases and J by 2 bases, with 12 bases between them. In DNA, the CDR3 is TGTGCCAGCAGCCCCGGGAGGGGCACTAATGAAAAACTGTTTTTT. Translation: CASSPGRGTNEKLFF. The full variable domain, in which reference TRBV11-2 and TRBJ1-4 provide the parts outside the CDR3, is EAGVAQSPRYKIIEKRQSVAFWCNPISGHATLYWYQQILGQGPKLLIQFQNNGVVDDSQLPKDRFSAERLKGVDSTLKIQPAKLEDSAVYLCASSPGRGTNEKLFFGSGTQLSVL.

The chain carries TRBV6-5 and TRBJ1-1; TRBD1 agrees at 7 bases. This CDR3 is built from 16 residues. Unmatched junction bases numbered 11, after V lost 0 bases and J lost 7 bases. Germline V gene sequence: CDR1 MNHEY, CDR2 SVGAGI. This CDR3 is CASSYSIPGQSLEAFF. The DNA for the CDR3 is TGTGCCAGCAGTTACTCGATACCGGGACAGAGCCTTGAAGCTTTCTTT.

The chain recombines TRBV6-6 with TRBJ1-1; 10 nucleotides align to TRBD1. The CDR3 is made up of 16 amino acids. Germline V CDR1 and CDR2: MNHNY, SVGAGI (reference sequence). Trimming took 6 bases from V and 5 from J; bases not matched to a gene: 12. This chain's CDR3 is CASSPQSGTGVTEAFF. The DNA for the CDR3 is TGTGCCAGCAGCCCTCAGTCAGGGACAGGGGTTACTGAAGCTTTCTTT.

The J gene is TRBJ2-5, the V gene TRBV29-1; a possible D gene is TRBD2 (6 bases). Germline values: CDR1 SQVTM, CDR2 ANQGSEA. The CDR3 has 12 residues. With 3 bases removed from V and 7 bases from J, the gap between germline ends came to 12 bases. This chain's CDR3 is CSVEAQGGTQYF. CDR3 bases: TGCAGCGTTGAGGCGCAGGGAGGGACCCAGTACTTC.

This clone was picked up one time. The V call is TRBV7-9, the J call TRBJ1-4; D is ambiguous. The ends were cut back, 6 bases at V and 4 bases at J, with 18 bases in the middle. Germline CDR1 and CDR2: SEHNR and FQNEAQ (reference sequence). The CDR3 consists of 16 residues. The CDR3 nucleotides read TGTGCCAGCAGTCTTAGCGAAAACCGTATTAATGAAAAACTGTTTTTT. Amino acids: CASSLSENRINEKLFF.

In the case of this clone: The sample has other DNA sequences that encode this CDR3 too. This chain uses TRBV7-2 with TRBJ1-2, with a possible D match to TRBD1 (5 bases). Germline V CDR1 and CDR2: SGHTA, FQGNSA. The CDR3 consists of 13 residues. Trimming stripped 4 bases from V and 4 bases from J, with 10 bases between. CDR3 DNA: TGTGCCAGCAGCTCCACAGGTGGCTATGGCTACACCTTC. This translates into CASSSTGGYGYTF.

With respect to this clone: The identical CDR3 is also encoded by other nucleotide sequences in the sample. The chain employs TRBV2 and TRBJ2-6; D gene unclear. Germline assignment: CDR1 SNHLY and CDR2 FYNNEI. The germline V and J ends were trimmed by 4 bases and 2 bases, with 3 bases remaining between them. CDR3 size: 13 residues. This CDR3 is CASSGAGANVLTF. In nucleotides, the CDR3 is TGTGCCAGCAGTGGAGCTGGGGCCAACGTCCTGACTTTC.

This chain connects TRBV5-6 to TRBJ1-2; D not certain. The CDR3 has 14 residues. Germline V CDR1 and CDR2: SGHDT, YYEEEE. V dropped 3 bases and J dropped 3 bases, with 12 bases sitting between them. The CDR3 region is CASSWSRGHYGYTF. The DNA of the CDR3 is TGTGCCAGCAGCTGGAGCCGGGGTCACTATGGCTACACCTTC.

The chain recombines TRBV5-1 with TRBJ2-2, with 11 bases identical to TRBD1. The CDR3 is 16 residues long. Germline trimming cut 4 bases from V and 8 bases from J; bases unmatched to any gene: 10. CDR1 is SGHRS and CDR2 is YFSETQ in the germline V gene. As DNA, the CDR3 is TGCGCCAGCAGCCTCCGGGACAGGGGGTTTTCAGGGGAGCTGTTTTTT. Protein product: CASSLRDRGFSGELFF.

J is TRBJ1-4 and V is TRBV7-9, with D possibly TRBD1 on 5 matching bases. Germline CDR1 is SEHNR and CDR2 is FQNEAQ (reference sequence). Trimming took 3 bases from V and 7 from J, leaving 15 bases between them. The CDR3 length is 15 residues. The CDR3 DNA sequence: TGTGCCAGCAGCTTCAAAGGGGCTTTGGGTGAAAAACTGTTTTTT. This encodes CASSFKGALGEKLFF. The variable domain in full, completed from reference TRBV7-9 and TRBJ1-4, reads DTGVSQNPRHKITKRGQNVTFRCDPISEHNRLYWYRQTLGQGPEFLTYFQNEAQLEKSRLLSDRFSAERPKGSFSTLEIQRTEQGDSAMYLCASSFKGALGEKLFFGSGTQLSVL.

This CDR3 is CASSPRLAGVTGELFF. DNA for the CDR3: TGTGCCAGTAGTCCCAGACTAGCGGGAGTGACCGGGGAGCTGTTTTTT. The chain links TRBV19 to TRBJ2-2, with TRBD2 matching over 12 bases. The CDR3 spans 16 residues. CDR1 is LNHDA, CDR2 SQIVND, per germline (reference sequence). The V segment lost 5 bases and the J segment 5 bases; nucleotides outside the gene matches: 6.

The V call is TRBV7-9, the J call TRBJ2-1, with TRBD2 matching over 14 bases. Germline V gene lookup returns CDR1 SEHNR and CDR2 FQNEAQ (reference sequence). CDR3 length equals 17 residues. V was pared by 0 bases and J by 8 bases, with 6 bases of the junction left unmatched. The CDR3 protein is CASSLASGTSGRHEQFF. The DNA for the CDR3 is TGTGCCAGCAGCTTAGCGTCCGGGACTAGCGGGAGACATGAGCAGTTCTTC. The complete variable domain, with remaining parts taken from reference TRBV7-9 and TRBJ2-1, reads DTGVSQNPRHKITKRGQNVTFRCDPISEHNRLYWYRQTLGQGPEFLTYFQNEAQLEKSRLLSDRFSAERPKGSFSTLEIQRTEQGDSAMYLCASSLASGTSGRHEQFFGPGTRLTVL.

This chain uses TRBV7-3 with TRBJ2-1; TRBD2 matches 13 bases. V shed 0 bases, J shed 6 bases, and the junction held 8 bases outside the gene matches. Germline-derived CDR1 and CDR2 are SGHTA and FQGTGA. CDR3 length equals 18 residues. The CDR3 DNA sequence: TGTGCCAGCAGCTTAACGGGGACTAGCGGGACTAGGCCCAATGAGCAGTTCTTC. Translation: CASSLTGTSGTRPNEQFF.

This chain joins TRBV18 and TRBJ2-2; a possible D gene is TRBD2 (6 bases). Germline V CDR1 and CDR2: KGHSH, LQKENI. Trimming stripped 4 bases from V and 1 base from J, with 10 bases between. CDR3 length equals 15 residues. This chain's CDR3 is CASSLRDWNTGELFF. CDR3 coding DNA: TGTGCCAGCTCACTCCGGGACTGGAACACCGGGGAGCTGTTTTTT.

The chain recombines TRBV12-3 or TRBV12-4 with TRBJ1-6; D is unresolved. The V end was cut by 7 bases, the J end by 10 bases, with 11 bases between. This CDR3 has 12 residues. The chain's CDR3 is CASTPGGSPLHF. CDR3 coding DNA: TGTGCCAGCACCCCAGGCGGGTCACCCCTCCACTTT.

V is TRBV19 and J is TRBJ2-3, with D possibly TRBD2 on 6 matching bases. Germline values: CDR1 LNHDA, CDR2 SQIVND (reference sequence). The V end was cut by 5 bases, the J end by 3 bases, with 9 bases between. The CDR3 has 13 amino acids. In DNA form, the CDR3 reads TGTGCCAGTAGTTGGCGGGAAACAGATACGCAGTATTTT. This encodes CASSWRETDTQYF.

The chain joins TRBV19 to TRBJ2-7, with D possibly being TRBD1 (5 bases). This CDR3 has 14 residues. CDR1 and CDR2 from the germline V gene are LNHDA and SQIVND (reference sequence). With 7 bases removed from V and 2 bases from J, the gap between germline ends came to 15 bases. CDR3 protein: CASTPPDRPYEQYF. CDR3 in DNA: TGTGCCAGTACCCCTCCCGACAGACCCTACGAGCAGTACTTC.

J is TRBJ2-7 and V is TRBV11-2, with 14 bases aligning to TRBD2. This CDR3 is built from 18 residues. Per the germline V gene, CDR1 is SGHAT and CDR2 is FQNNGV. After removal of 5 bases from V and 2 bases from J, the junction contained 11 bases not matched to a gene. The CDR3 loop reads CASSHPGLAGVLAYEQYF. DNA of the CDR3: TGTGCCAGCAGCCACCCGGGACTAGCGGGAGTTCTGGCCTACGAGCAGTACTTC.

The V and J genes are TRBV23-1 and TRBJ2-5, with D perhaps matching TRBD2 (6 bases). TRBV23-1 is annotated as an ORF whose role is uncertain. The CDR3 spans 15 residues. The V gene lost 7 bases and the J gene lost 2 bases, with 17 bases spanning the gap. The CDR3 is CASKLSRDSQETQYF. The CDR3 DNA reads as TGCGCCAGCAAGTTATCCAGGGACTCACAAGAGACCCAGTACTTC.